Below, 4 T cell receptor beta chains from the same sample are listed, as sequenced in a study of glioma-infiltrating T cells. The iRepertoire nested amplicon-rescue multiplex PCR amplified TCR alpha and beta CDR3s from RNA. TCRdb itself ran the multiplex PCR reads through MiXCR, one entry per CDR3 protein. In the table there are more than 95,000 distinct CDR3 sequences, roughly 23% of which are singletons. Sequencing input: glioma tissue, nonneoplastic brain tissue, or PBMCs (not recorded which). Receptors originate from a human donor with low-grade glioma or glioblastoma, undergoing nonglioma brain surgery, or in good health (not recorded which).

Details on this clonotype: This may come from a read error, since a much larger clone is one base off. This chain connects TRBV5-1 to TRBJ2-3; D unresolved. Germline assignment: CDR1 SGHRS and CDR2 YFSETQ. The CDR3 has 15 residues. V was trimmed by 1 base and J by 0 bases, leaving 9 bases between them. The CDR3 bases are TGCGCCAGCAGCTTGATGACGGCTAGCACAGATACGCAGTATTTT. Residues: CASSLMTASTDTQYF.

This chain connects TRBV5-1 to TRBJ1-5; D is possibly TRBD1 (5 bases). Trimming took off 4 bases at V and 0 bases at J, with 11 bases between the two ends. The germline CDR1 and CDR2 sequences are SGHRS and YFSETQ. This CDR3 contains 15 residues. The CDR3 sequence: CASSPGPNSNQPQHF. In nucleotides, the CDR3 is TGCGCCAGCAGCCCGGGACCAAATAGCAATCAGCCCCAGCATTTT.

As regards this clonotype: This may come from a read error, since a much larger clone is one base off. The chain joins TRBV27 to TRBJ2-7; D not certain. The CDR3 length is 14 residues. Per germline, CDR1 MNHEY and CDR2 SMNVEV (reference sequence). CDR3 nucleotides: TGTGCCTGCAGTTTATATGGTTCTACATACGAGCAGTACTTC. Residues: CACSLYGSTYEQYF.

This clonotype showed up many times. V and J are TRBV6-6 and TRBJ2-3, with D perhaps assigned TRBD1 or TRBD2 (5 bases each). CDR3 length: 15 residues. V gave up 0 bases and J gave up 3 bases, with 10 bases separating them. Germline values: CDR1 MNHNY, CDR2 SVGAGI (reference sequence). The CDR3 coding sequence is TGTGCCAGCAGTTACTCGAGGGGCGGGACAGATACGCAGTATTTT. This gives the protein CASSYSRGGTDTQYF.